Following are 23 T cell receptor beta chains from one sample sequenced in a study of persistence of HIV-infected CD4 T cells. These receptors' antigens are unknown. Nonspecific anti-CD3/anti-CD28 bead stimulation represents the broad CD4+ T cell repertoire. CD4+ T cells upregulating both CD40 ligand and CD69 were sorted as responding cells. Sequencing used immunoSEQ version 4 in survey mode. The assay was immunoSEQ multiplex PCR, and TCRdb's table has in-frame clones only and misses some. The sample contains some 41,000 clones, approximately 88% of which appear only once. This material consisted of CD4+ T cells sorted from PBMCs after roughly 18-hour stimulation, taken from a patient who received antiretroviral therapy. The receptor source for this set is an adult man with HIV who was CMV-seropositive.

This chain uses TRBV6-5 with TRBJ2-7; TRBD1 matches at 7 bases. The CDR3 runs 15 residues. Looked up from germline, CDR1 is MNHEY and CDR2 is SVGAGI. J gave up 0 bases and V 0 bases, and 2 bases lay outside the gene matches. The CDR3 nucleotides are TGTGCCAGCAGTTACTCCCCAGGGGGCTCCTACGAGCAGTACTTC. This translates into CASSYSPGGSYEQYF.

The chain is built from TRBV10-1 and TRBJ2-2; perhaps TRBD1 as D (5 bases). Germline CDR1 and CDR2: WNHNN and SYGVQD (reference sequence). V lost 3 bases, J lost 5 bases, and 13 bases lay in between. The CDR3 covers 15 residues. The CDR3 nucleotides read TGCGCCAGCAGTGATGCCCAGGGCCGGACCGGGGAGCTGTTTTTT. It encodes CASSDAQGRTGELFF.

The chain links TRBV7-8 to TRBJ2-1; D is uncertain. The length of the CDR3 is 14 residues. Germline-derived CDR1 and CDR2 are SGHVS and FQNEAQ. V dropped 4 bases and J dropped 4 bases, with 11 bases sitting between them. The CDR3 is CASSYDPGYNEQFF. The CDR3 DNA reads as TGTGCCAGCAGCTATGACCCCGGATACAATGAGCAGTTCTTC.

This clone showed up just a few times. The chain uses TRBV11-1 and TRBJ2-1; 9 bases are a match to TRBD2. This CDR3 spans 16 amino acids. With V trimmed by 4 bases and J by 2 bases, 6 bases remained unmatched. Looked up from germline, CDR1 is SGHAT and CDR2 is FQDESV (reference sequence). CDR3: CASSSGTSLTYNEQFF. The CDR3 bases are TGTGCCAGCAGCTCCGGGACTAGCCTGACCTACAATGAGCAGTTCTTC. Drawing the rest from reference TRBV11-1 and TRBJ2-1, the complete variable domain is EAEVAQSPRYKITEKSQAVAFWCDPISGHATLYWYRQILGQGPELLVQFQDESVVDDSQLPKDRFSAERLKGVDSTLKIQPAELGDSAMYLCASSSGTSLTYNEQFFGPGTRLTVL.

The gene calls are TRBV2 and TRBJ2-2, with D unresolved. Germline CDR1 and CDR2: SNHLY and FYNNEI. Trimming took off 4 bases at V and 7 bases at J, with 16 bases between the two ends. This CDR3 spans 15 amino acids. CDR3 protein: CASSGLTPRIGELFF. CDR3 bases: TGTGCCAGCAGTGGGTTGACTCCCCGAATCGGGGAGCTGTTTTTT.

Here the CDR3 reads CASRRTGEGGYTF. In DNA form, the CDR3 reads TGTGCCAGCAGAAGGACAGGGGAAGGCGGCTACACCTTC. The gene calls are TRBV2 and TRBJ1-2, with 9 bases matching TRBD1. Unmatched junction bases numbered 7, after V lost 6 bases and J lost 8 bases. CDR1 and CDR2 from the germline V gene are SNHLY and FYNNEI. The CDR3 length is 13 residues.

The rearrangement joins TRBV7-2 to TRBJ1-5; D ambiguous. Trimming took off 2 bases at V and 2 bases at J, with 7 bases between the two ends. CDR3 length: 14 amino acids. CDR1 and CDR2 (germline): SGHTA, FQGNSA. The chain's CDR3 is CASSLSGGNQPQHF. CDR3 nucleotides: TGTGCCAGCAGCTTAAGTGGGGGCAATCAGCCCCAGCATTTT.

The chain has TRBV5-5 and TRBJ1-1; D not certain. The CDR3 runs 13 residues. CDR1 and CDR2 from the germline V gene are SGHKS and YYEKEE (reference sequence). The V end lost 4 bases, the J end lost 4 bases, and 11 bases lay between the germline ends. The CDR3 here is CASSVRAGTEAFF. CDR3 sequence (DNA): TGTGCCAGCAGCGTGAGGGCTGGCACTGAAGCTTTCTTT.

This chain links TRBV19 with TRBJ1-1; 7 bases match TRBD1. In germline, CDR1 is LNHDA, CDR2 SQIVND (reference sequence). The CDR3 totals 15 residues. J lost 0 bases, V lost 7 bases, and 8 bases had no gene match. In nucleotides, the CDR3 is TGTGCCAGTAAAAGAGGGACAGCTATGAACACTGAAGCTTTCTTT. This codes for CASKRGTAMNTEAFF. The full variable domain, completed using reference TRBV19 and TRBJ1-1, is DGGITQSPKYLFRKEGQNVTLSCEQNLNHDAMYWYRQDPGQGLRLIYYSQIVNDFQKGDIAEGYSVSREKKESFPLTVTSAQKNPTAFYLCASKRGTAMNTEAFFGQGTRLTVV.

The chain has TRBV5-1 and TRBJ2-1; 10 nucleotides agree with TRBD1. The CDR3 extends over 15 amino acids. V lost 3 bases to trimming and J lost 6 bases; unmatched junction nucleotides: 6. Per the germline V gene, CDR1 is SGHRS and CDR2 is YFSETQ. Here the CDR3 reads CASSWGQGIVNEQFF. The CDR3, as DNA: TGCGCCAGCAGCTGGGGACAGGGGATCGTCAATGAGCAGTTCTTC.

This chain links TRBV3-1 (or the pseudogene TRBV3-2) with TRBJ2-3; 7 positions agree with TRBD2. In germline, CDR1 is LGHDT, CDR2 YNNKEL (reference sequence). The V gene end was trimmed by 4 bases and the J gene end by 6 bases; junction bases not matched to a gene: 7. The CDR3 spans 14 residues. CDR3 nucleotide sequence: TGTGCCAGCAGCCCCCGGGGAGCGGGGGATACGCAGTATTTT. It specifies CASSPRGAGDTQYF.

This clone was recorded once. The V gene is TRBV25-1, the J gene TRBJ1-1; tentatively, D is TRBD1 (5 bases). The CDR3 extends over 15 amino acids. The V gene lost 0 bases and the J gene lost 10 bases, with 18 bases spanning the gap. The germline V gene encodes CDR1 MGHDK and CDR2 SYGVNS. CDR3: CASSEYIGGRGGAFF. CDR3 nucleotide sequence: TGTGCCAGCAGTGAATATATCGGGGGGAGAGGCGGAGCTTTCTTT.

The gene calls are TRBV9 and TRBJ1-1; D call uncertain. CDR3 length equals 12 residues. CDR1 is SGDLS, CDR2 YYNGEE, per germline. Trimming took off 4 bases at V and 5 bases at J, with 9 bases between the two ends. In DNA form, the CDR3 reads TGTGCCAGCAGCCGCCGAGGGACTGAAGCTTTCTTT. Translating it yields CASSRRGTEAFF. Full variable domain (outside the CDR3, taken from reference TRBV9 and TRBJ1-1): DSGVTQTPKHLITATGQRVTLRCSPRSGDLSVYWYQQSLDQGLQFLIQYYNGEERAKGNILERFSAQQFPDLHSELNLSSLELGDSALYFCASSRRGTEAFFGQGTRLTVV.

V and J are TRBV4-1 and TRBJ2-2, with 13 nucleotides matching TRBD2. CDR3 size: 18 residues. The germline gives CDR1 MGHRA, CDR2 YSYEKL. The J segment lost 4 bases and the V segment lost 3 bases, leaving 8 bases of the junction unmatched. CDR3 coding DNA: TGCGCCAGCAGCCACGGGGGACTAGCGGGAAGGGGCACCGGGGAGCTGTTTTTT. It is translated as CASSHGGLAGRGTGELFF.

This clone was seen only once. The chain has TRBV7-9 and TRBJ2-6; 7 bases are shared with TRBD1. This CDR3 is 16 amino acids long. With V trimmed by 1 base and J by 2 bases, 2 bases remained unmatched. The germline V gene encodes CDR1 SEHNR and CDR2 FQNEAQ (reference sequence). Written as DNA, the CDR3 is TGTGCCAGCAGCTTAGGGACAGGCACTGGGGCCAACGTCCTGACTTTC. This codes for CASSLGTGTGANVLTF.

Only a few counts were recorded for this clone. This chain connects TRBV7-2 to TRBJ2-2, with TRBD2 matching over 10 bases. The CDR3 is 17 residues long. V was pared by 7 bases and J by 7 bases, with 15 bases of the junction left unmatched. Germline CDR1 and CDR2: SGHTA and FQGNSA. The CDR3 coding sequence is TGTGCCAGCACCTCCGGGACTAGCGCGGGGGTGGGCGGGGAGCTGTTTTTT. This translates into CASTSGTSAGVGGELFF.

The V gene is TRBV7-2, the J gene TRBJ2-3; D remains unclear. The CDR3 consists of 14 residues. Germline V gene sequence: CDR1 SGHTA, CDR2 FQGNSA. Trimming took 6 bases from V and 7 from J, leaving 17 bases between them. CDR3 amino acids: CASRPPESPNTQYF. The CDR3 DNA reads TGTGCCAGCAGGCCCCCCGAATCACCCAATACGCAGTATTTT.

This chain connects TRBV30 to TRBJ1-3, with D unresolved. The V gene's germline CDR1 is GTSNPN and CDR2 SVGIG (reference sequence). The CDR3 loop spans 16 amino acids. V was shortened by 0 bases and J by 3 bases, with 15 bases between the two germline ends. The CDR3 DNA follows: TGTGCCTGGAGTGTCGGACGCCCAAACTATGGAAACACCATATATTTT. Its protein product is CAWSVGRPNYGNTIYF.

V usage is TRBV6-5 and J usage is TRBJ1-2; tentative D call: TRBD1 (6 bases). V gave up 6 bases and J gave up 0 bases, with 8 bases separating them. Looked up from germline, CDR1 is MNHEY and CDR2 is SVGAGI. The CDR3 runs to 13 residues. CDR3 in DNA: TGTGCCAGCAGCCGACAGGCTAACTATGGCTACACCTTC. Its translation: CASSRQANYGYTF.

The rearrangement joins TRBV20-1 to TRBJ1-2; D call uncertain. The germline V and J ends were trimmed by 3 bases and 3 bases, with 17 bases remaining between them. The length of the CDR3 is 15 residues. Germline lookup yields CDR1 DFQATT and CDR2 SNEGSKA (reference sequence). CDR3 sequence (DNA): TGCAGTGCTAGTAGGGCAGTAGAGAGCTACTATGGCTACACCTTC. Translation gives CSASRAVESYYGYTF.

The CDR3 DNA reads as TGTGCCAGCAGTTTATTGGGCGGGTACGAGCAGTACTTC. Translating it yields CASSLLGGYEQYF. The chain links TRBV27 to TRBJ2-7, with a weak D call TRBD2 (5 bases). Germline CDR1 is MNHEY and CDR2 is SMNVEV (reference sequence). CDR3 length: 13 amino acids. V gave up 1 base and J gave up 4 bases, with 8 bases separating them.

This CDR3 is CASSSGLSTNEKLFF. Here the CDR3 DNA reads TGTGCCAGCAGCTCCGGACTTTCAACTAATGAAAAACTGTTTTTT. This chain connects TRBV5-8 to TRBJ1-4; D is undetermined. The CDR3 is 15 residues long. Trimming removed 3 bases from V and 0 bases from J, with 9 bases in between. Looked up from germline, CDR1 is SGHTS and CDR2 is YDEGEE.

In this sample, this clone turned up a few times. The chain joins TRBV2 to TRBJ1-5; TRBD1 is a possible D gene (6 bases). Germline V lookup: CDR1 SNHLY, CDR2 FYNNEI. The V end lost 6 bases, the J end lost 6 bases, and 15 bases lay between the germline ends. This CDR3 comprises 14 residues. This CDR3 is CASRLGAVGQPQHF. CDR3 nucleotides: TGTGCCAGCAGATTGGGGGCGGTCGGTCAGCCCCAGCATTTT.